This T cell receptor beta chain was recorded in a study of CXCR4 blockade with PD-1 therapy in pancreatic cancer. The protocol was immunoSEQ multiplex PCR, while the TCRdb copy is restricted to in-frame clones and leaves out a portion. The data hold around 2,600 clones, with roughly 40% observed a single time. CDR3 length: 12 residues. Trimming cost V 3 bases and J 6 bases, with 8 bases left between them. The V gene's germline CDR1 is GTSNPN and CDR2 SVGIG (reference sequence). The sequenced material came from tumor tissue. The gene calls are TRBV30 and TRBJ2-2; the D gene is possibly TRBD2 (6 bases). This receptor was obtained from a human donor with pancreatic ductal adenocarcinoma. DNA of the CDR3: TGTGCCTGGAGGCCGGGGGCCGGGGAGCTGTTTTTT. Protein sequence: CAWRPGAGELFF.